Shown below are 26 T cell receptor beta chains from a single sample sequenced in a study of T cells after yellow fever vaccination. TCRdb redid the calling of the 5' RACE reads with MiXCR, one entry per CDR3 protein. Of roughly 250,000 distinct CDR3 sequences in the sample, 10% to 15% were seen once. The sequencing here drew on CD4+ T cells sorted from PBMCs, taken 45 days after the yellow fever booster vaccination. Receptors originate from a man aged 25-45 years who received the YFV17D yellow fever vaccine.

The chain couples TRBV29-1 to TRBJ2-7; D might be TRBD1 (6 bases). V gave up 4 bases and J gave up 4 bases, with 11 bases separating them. Germline V lookup: CDR1 SQVTM, CDR2 ANQGSEA. This CDR3 is 12 amino acids long. The CDR3 DNA sequence: TGCAGCGTTGGAATAACAGGGTACGAGCAGTACTTC. It codes for CSVGITGYEQYF.

Notes on this clonotype: This may come from a read error, since a much larger clone is one base off. The chain recombines TRBV5-5 with TRBJ2-1; unclear D gene. Per germline, CDR1 SGHKS and CDR2 YYEKEE (reference sequence). The CDR3 is made up of 11 amino acids. Trimming removed 2 bases from V and 7 bases from J, with 4 bases in between. CDR3 nucleotide sequence: TGTGCCAGCAGCTTTTGGAATGAGCAGTTCTTC. This gives the protein CASSFWNEQFF.

This clonotype was counted ten times or more. This chain uses TRBV5-1 with TRBJ2-1; D is unclear. Germline CDR1 SGHRS, CDR2 YFSETQ. The CDR3 is 12 amino acids. The V end lost 1 base, the J end lost 6 bases, and 5 bases lay between the germline ends. The CDR3 DNA reads TGCGCCAGCAGCTTGAACACCAATGAGCAGTTCTTC. This codes for CASSLNTNEQFF.

This clonotype has just a few counts. The rearrangement uses TRBV4-3 and TRBJ2-7; unclear D gene. The CDR3 runs to 16 residues. The V gene lost 0 bases and the J gene lost 3 bases, with 15 bases spanning the gap. Germline CDR1 and CDR2: LGHNA and YSLEER. The CDR3, as DNA: TGCGCCAGCAGCCAAGACTTCACCTGGACCAACTACGAGCAGTACTTC. This sequence encodes CASSQDFTWTNYEQYF.

There are a few counts of this clonotype. V usage is TRBV6-7 and J usage is TRBJ2-1; D might be TRBD1 or TRBD2, each matching 5 bases. TRBV6-7 is identified as an open reading frame with a role that is uncertain. The CDR3 has 15 residues. Trimming left V 6 bases short and J 6 bases short, with 18 bases between. CDR3 nucleotides: TGTGCCAGCAGCGGCCGGGACGAGGGGCCCAATGAGCAGTTCTTC. Protein: CASSGRDEGPNEQFF.

The rearrangement uses TRBV7-2 and TRBJ2-7, with D perhaps TRBD2 (5 bases). This CDR3 is built from 13 residues. In germline, CDR1 is SGHTA, CDR2 FQGNSA. With 5 bases removed from V and 6 bases from J, the gap between germline ends came to 14 bases. DNA for the CDR3: TGTGCCAGCAGCCCCGGGAACCCGGCCGAGCAGTACTTC. Protein product: CASSPGNPAEQYF.

This clonotype showed up just a few times. This sequence joins TRBV12-3 or TRBV12-4 and TRBJ1-5; D may be TRBD1 (5 bases). The length of the CDR3 is 15 residues. Between the trimmed V and J ends, which lost 3 bases and 3 bases, there was a span of 12 bases. Written as DNA, the CDR3 is TGTGCCAGCAGTTTCGGAGGGGTCTCCAATCAGCCCCAGCATTTT. Amino acid sequence: CASSFGGVSNQPQHF.

This clonotype was picked up a small number of times. This chain uses TRBV5-1 with TRBJ2-5; TRBD2 aligns across 14 bases. The CDR3 has 17 residues. CDR1 is SGHRS, CDR2 YFSETQ, per germline. The trim removed 4 bases at V and 2 bases at J, leaving 7 bases unmatched. The CDR3 spells CASSLTSGRDFQETQYF. The CDR3 nucleotides read TGCGCCAGCAGCCTGACTAGCGGGAGGGATTTTCAAGAGACCCAGTACTTC.

The V gene is TRBV20-1, the J gene TRBJ1-5; 9 bases are shared with TRBD1. This CDR3 region has 14 residues. Per the germline V gene, CDR1 is DFQATT and CDR2 is SNEGSKA (reference sequence). The V and J ends lost 6 bases and 6 bases, in that order; junction bases with no gene match: 9. CDR3: CSAGEGQGAQPQHF. For the CDR3, the DNA is TGCAGTGCCGGGGAGGGACAGGGTGCTCAGCCCCAGCATTTT.

This chain joins TRBV10-3 and TRBJ2-3; D not resolved. Trimming took 6 bases from V and 1 from J, leaving 17 bases between them. Looked up from germline, CDR1 is ENHRY and CDR2 is SYGVKD. The CDR3 consists of 16 residues. This CDR3 is CAISNTLRGGTDTQYF. In nucleotides, the CDR3 is TGTGCCATCAGCAACACCTTACGCGGTGGCACAGATACGCAGTATTTT.

This clonotype has more than one count but fewer than ten. This chain joins TRBV28 and TRBJ2-3, with 7 bases lining up with TRBD2. Germline loops: CDR1 MDHEN, CDR2 SYDVKM. V dropped 5 bases and J dropped 1; count of bases not matched to a gene: 0. The CDR3 contains 13 residues. The chain's CDR3 is CASSGGGTDTQYF. The DNA of the CDR3 is TGTGCCAGCAGTGGGGGGGGCACAGATACGCAGTATTTT. Supplemented by reference TRBV28 and TRBJ2-3, the full variable domain reads DVKVTQSSRYLVKRTGEKVFLECVQDMDHENMFWYRQDPGLGLRLIYFSYDVKMKEKGDIPEGYSVSREKKERFSLILESASTNQTSMYLCASSGGGTDTQYFGPGTRLTVL.

The sample holds a few counts of this clonotype. The chain joins TRBV18 to TRBJ2-1; 7 bases agree with TRBD2. Per the germline V gene, CDR1 is KGHSH and CDR2 is LQKENI. Unmatched junction bases numbered 9, after V lost 5 bases and J lost 5 bases. The CDR3 is 15 residues long. This chain's CDR3 is CASSTTGGRDNEQFF. The CDR3 nucleotides read TGTGCCAGCTCAACGACTGGGGGGAGGGACAATGAGCAGTTCTTC.

The CDR3 DNA reads TGTGTCAGCAGCCCTGCCATGGGGCTGGCCAATTCACCCCTCCACTTT. Protein product: CVSSPAMGLANSPLHF. This rearrangement joins TRBV21-1 to TRBJ1-6; the D segment call TRBD1 is taken from the table without a DNA check. TRBV21-1 is shown as a pseudogene. The CDR3 sequence is 16 residues long.

This clonotype was observed a handful of times. This chain uses TRBV20-1 with TRBJ2-3; either TRBD1 or TRBD2 may fit D (5 bases each). This CDR3 is built from 14 residues. Germline V lookup: CDR1 DFQATT, CDR2 SNEGSKA (reference sequence). Trimming removed 4 bases from V and 4 bases from J, with 15 bases in between. The CDR3 DNA follows: TGCAGTGCTAAGAGAGGGGAGAACTCAGATACGCAGTATTTT. Its translation: CSAKRGENSDTQYF.

This clonotype occurred a few times. V is TRBV18 and J is TRBJ2-3; no reliable D call. V was shortened by 2 bases and J by 5 bases, with 5 bases between the two germline ends. This CDR3 is 12 amino acids long. Germline CDR1 reads KGHSH; CDR2 reads LQKENI. CDR3 in amino acids: CASSPVGDTQYF. The CDR3 DNA reads as TGTGCCAGCTCACCAGTGGGAGATACGCAGTATTTT.

V is TRBV12-3 or TRBV12-4 and J is TRBJ2-5; D unclear. The CDR3 contains 12 residues. V lost 6 bases, J lost 6 bases, and 11 bases lay in between. Written as DNA, the CDR3 is TGTGCCAGCAGCCTCCCTGAGCAGACCCAGTACTTC. As protein: CASSLPEQTQYF.

The sample holds a few counts of this clonotype. The chain is built from TRBV7-8 and TRBJ2-7; perhaps TRBD1 as D (6 bases). This CDR3 contains 12 residues. V was trimmed by 5 bases and J by 4 bases, leaving 9 bases between them. Germline loops: CDR1 SGHVS, CDR2 FQNEAQ. CDR3 DNA sequence: TGTGCCAGCAGCGGACAGTTGTACGAGCAGTACTTC. Encoded protein: CASSGQLYEQYF.

The CDR3 region is CASRNSVRDNGELFF. CDR3 sequence (DNA): TGTGCCAGCAGAAATAGCGTACGGGACAACGGGGAGCTGTTTTTT. The rearrangement uses TRBV7-6 and TRBJ2-2, with a possible D match to TRBD1 (6 bases). V lost 6 bases, J lost 7 bases, and 18 bases lay in between. Germline V CDR1 and CDR2: SGHVS, FNYEAQ. This CDR3 contains 15 residues. Together with reference TRBV7-6 and TRBJ2-2, the CDR3 gives the full variable domain: GAGVSQSPRYKVTKRGQDVALRCDPISGHVSLYWYRQALGQGPEFLTYFNYEAQQDKSGLPNDRFSAERPEGSISTLTIQRTEQRDSAMYRCASRNSVRDNGELFFGEGSRLTVL.

This clonotype has more than one count but fewer than ten. CDR3 loop: CSARFVAGGPWGEQFF. Here the CDR3 DNA reads TGCAGTGCTAGATTCGTGGCGGGAGGGCCATGGGGTGAGCAGTTCTTC. The chain is built from TRBV20-1 and TRBJ2-1, with 9 nucleotides matching TRBD2. Unmatched junction bases numbered 14, after V lost 2 bases and J lost 9 bases. Per germline, CDR1 DFQATT and CDR2 SNEGSKA (reference sequence). CDR3 length: 16 residues.

This clonotype came up a few times. V and J are TRBV12-3 or TRBV12-4 and TRBJ2-3; TRBD1 matches 8 bases. CDR3 length: 17 residues. With V trimmed by 1 base and J by 2 bases, 8 bases remained unmatched. CDR3 nucleotides: TGTGCCAGCAGTTTAGAGGCAGGGGGCGCTTACACAGATACGCAGTATTTT. Amino acids: CASSLEAGGAYTDTQYF.

This clonotype was detected only a few times. J is TRBJ2-1 and V is TRBV6-2 or TRBV6-3; D remains ambiguous. Germline V gene lookup returns CDR1 MNHEY and CDR2 SVGEGT. V was cut by 4 bases and J by 6 bases, with 10 bases left in between. The CDR3 loop spans 13 amino acids. The CDR3, as DNA: TGTGCCAGCAGTTTACGACTTCTCAATGAGCAGTTCTTC. Its protein product is CASSLRLLNEQFF.

The V and J genes are TRBV10-2 and TRBJ2-2; D gene ambiguous. Germline V gives CDR1 WSHSY, CDR2 SAAADI. V lost 0 bases and J lost 3, with 5 bases in between. The CDR3 has 14 amino acids. The CDR3 DNA is TGCGCCAGCAGTGAGTCGCTTCACACCGGGGAGCTGTTTTTT. Protein: CASSESLHTGELFF.

This clonotype appeared a few times. The rearrangement uses TRBV18 and TRBJ1-5; maybe TRBD1 (5 bases). The CDR3 is made up of 15 amino acids. The germline V gene encodes CDR1 KGHSH and CDR2 LQKENI. V dropped 1 base and J dropped 1 base, with 8 bases sitting between them. The chain's CDR3 is CASSPQGSSNQPQHF. The DNA for the CDR3 is TGTGCCAGCTCACCACAGGGGTCAAGCAATCAGCCCCAGCATTTT.

This clonotype has just a few counts. The chain recombines TRBV7-2 with TRBJ2-3; D ambiguous. This CDR3 region has 17 residues. The germline V gene has CDR1 SGHTA and CDR2 FQGNSA. With 5 bases removed from V and 4 bases from J, the gap between germline ends came to 22 bases. The DNA for the CDR3 is TGTGCCAGCAGCGTAGGACGGCCCGGAGCCGTTGCAGATACGCAGTATTTT. This translates into CASSVGRPGAVADTQYF.

The rearrangement uses TRBV7-9 and TRBJ2-5; D perhaps matches TRBD2 (6 bases). With 3 bases removed from V and 6 bases from J, the gap between germline ends came to 14 bases. Germline-derived CDR1 and CDR2 are SEHNR and FQNEAQ (reference sequence). CDR3 size: 14 residues. The CDR3 region is CASSFAIGSQTQYF. DNA for the CDR3: TGTGCCAGCAGCTTCGCGATCGGGAGTCAGACCCAGTACTTC.

The rearrangement links TRBV18 to TRBJ2-1, with 10 bases that match TRBD1. Per the germline V gene, CDR1 is KGHSH and CDR2 is LQKENI. The CDR3 is 13 residues long. V gave up 5 bases and J gave up 9 bases; unmatched junction bases: 4. For the CDR3, the DNA is TGTGCCAGCTCAGAGGGACAGGGGAGTGAGCAGTTCTTC. Residues: CASSEGQGSEQFF.